This T cell receptor (beta chain) was documented in a study of a mutant IDH1 vaccine in newly diagnosed glioma. Study-wide background: Beginning 4-6 weeks after radiotherapy alone, or with temozolomide cycles, vaccination took place. Therapy received beforehand was radiotherapy, temozolomide, or both, with most patients given both. Whole-study findings and limits: Patients showed vaccine-induced immune responses at a rate of under 95%.

Details on this clone: Its antigen is undetermined.

TCRdb keeps only in-frame clones here, not all; method: immunoSEQ multiplex PCR. The table records about 48,000 clones, around 85% of them present only once. The sample's time point: week 35, safety follow-up. Vaccination comprised doses that each held 300 ug of mutant IDH1 20-mer peptide, plus topical imiquimod. In every donor, the tumor was a new WHO grade 3 or 4 IDH1-mutant, ATRX-lost astrocytoma. V was shortened by 10 bases and J by 4 bases, with 17 bases between the two germline ends. The CDR3 is 13 residues long. Germline CDR1 and CDR2: MNHEY and SVGAGI. The source material was PBMCs, sampled from a glioma patient whose treatment included an IDH1 peptide vaccine. The chain links TRBV6-5 to TRBJ2-7, with TRBD2 as a possible D gene (6 bases). The clonotype originates from a man aged 40-50 years with glioma. CDR3: CATRGTGSYEQYF. The CDR3, as DNA: TGTGCCACCCGGGGGACGGGTTCTTACGAGCAGTACTTC.